The sequence of this T cell receptor (beta chain) was determined in a study of blood T cell repertoires in COVID-19. The participants were between about 18 and 90 years old and came from roughly 24 US areas. Two consecutive negative NP/OP PCR tests, clearance, or resolved symptoms defined Cohort 3 recovery. Profiled with immunoSEQ multiplex PCR; TCRdb holds only in-frame clones, not every one. The sample comprises some 320,000 clones, around 86% of which are singletons, and roughly 5% rests with the top ten. The sequenced sample was PBMCs or T cells enriched from blood (not recorded which). The TCR sequence derives from a man aged 55 to 69 who had recovered from COVID-19.

CDR3: CASNRWQTEAFF. The CDR3 nucleotides are TGTGCCAGCAACCGCTGGCAAACTGAAGCTTTCTTT. The gene calls are TRBV5-6 and TRBJ1-1, with unresolved D. Germline V lookup: CDR1 SGHDT, CDR2 YYEEEE. The V end lost 6 bases, the J end lost 5 bases, and 11 bases lay between the germline ends. The CDR3 is made up of 12 amino acids.